What follows are 19 T cell receptor beta chains derived from one specimen sequenced in a study of blood T cells in healthy people across ages. A sample-barcoded 5' primer and a J-beta primer mix were used in a second PCR of roughly 7 to 11 cycles. TCRdb passed the 5' RACE reads through MiXCR, listing each CDR3 protein once. The repertoire includes almost 800,000 distinct CDR3 sequences, 55% to 70% of them detected once, and 20% to 25% sits in the top ten. Sequences were obtained from blood. The receptor set was obtained from a man aged 25 to 40 in good health.

The chain carries TRBV29-1 and TRBJ1-2; D gene uncertain. Germline CDR1 and CDR2: SQVTM and ANQGSEA. The CDR3 is made up of 11 amino acids. The V gene lost 8 bases and the J gene lost 6 bases, with 13 bases spanning the gap. CDR3 sequence (DNA): TGCAGCATCAAGGGAGATAATGGCTACACCTTC. Amino acid sequence: CSIKGDNGYTF. The complete variable domain, with remaining parts taken from reference TRBV29-1 and TRBJ1-2, reads SAVISQKPSRDICQRGTSLTIQCQVDSQVTMMFWYRQQPGQSLTLIATANQGSEATYESGFVIDKFPISRPNLTFSTLTVSNMSPEDSSIYLCSIKGDNGYTFGSGTRLTVV.

The J gene is TRBJ2-5, the V gene TRBV5-1; 14 nucleotides agree with TRBD2. The CDR3 sequence is 16 residues long. With 3 bases clipped from V and 11 bases from J, the junction kept 12 bases outside the gene matches. Germline loops: CDR1 SGHRS, CDR2 YFSETQ. The CDR3 sequence is CASSSFGTSGRCEQYF. CDR3 nucleotides: TGCGCCAGCAGCTCCTTTGGGACTAGCGGGAGATGTGAGCAGTACTTC. Variable domain in full (rest from reference TRBV5-1 and TRBJ2-5): KAGVTQTPRYLIKTRGQQVTLSCSPISGHRSVSWYQQTPGQGLQFLFEYFSETQRNKGNFPGRFSGRQFSNSRSEMNVSTLELGDSALYLCASSSFGTSGRCEQYFGPGTRLLVL.

This clonotype was seen more than once but under ten times. The V gene is TRBV6-1, the J gene TRBJ2-3, with D possibly matching TRBD2 (5 bases). Trimming removed 3 bases from V and 6 bases from J, with 13 bases in between. The germline gives CDR1 MNHNS, CDR2 SASEGT. The CDR3 extends over 14 amino acids. The CDR3 loop is CASSEDRGWDTQYF. In DNA, the CDR3 is TGTGCCAGCAGTGAGGATCGAGGGTGGGATACGCAGTATTTT.

The chain has TRBV19 and TRBJ2-6, with D perhaps TRBD1 or TRBD2 (6 bases each). This CDR3 contains 17 residues. Germline loops: CDR1 LNHDA, CDR2 SQIVND (reference sequence). The ends were cut back, 9 bases at V and 1 base at J, with 19 bases in the middle. The DNA for the CDR3 is TGTGCCAGAGGGGGGCCTCCTACAGGGTCTGGGGCCAACGTCCTGACTTTC. Translating gives CARGGPPTGSGANVLTF.

The rearrangement links TRBV5-1 to TRBJ2-7, with a weak D call TRBD2 (6 bases). Germline lookup yields CDR1 SGHRS and CDR2 YFSETQ. V was shortened by 0 bases and J by 0 bases, with 13 bases between the two germline ends. The CDR3 is made up of 16 amino acids. This chain's CDR3 is CASSLAGGMSSYEQYF. In nucleotides, the CDR3 is TGCGCCAGCAGCTTGGCGGGCGGGATGAGCTCCTACGAGCAGTACTTC.

This chain joins TRBV3-1 and TRBJ2-5; possibly TRBD1 for D (7 bases). V lost 3 bases and J lost 4, with 15 bases in between. Germline V gene data show CDR1 as LGHDT and CDR2 as YNNKEL (reference sequence). The CDR3 contains 15 residues. The CDR3 loop reads CASSQVQGGRETQYF. DNA for the CDR3: TGTGCCAGCAGCCAGGTTCAGGGGGGACGAGAGACCCAGTACTTC.

This clonotype came up a few times. The chain is built from TRBV3-1 and TRBJ2-5; D remains ambiguous. V lost 0 bases and J 2 bases, leaving 10 bases between the germline ends. The CDR3 totals 15 residues. CDR1 is LGHDT and CDR2 is YNNKEL in the germline V gene (reference sequence). CDR3 in DNA: TGTGCCAGCAGCCAAGAACGACTCCTTCAAGAGACCCAGTACTTC. Its translation is CASSQERLLQETQYF.

The chain links TRBV13 to TRBJ1-2; D is undetermined. From germline, CDR1 is PRHDT and CDR2 FYEKMQ (reference sequence). Trimming shortened V by 0 bases and J by 7 bases, and 9 bases separated the two germline ends. The CDR3 is made up of 13 amino acids. The CDR3 reads CASSLGPNRGYTF. CDR3 DNA: TGTGCCAGCAGCTTAGGACCCAACCGTGGCTACACCTTC.

This chain connects TRBV10-3 to TRBJ2-1; possibly TRBD2 for D (5 bases). This CDR3 has 15 amino acids. Germline CDR1 ENHRY, CDR2 SYGVKD. The V end was cut by 0 bases, the J end by 4 bases, with 10 bases between. CDR3 protein: CAISESSGVYNEQFF. Here the CDR3 DNA reads TGTGCCATCAGTGAGTCGAGCGGAGTTTACAATGAGCAGTTCTTC.

The chain carries TRBV11-2 and TRBJ1-2; the D is unclear. Germline V gene data show CDR1 as SGHAT and CDR2 as FQNNGV. CDR3 length equals 15 residues. V lost 3 bases and J 0 bases, leaving 11 bases between the germline ends. CDR3: CASSFSEGANYGYTF. For the CDR3, the DNA is TGTGCCAGCAGCTTCTCGGAGGGCGCTAACTATGGCTACACCTTC.

The chain uses TRBV20-1 and TRBJ1-5; D perhaps matches TRBD1 (5 bases). The CDR3 has 12 amino acids. Germline V gene data show CDR1 as DFQATT and CDR2 as SNEGSKA (reference sequence). CDR3 sequence reads: CSGRGPNQPQHF. CDR3 nucleotides: TGCTCTGGAAGGGGACCCAATCAGCCCCAGCATTTT.

This chain connects TRBV11-2 to TRBJ2-2; TRBD2 agrees at 8 bases. The ends lost 5 bases at V and 7 bases at J; junction bases unmatched: 3. The CDR3 totals 13 residues. Germline V gives CDR1 SGHAT, CDR2 FQNNGV. The CDR3 here is CASSTGTSGELFF. As DNA, the CDR3 is TGTGCCAGCAGCACCGGGACTAGCGGGGAGCTGTTTTTT.

This sequence joins TRBV29-1 and TRBJ2-7, with unresolved D. Per germline, CDR1 SQVTM and CDR2 ANQGSEA. This CDR3 has 11 amino acids. V was clipped by 4 bases and J by 3 bases, with 7 bases between them. CDR3 sequence: CSVVQVYEQYF. Here the CDR3 DNA reads TGCAGCGTTGTGCAGGTCTACGAGCAGTACTTC.

The rearrangement uses TRBV5-1 and TRBJ2-1; 8 nucleotides match TRBD2. V was pared by 4 bases and J by 8 bases, with 14 bases of the junction left unmatched. This CDR3 spans 16 amino acids. CDR1 is SGHRS and CDR2 is YFSETQ in the germline V gene. The CDR3 coding sequence is TGCGCCAGCAGCCGCACCGGGACTAGTTCCCCCCATGAGCAGTTCTTC. This sequence encodes CASSRTGTSSPHEQFF.

This chain uses TRBV5-1 with TRBJ2-7; unclear D gene. Per the germline V gene, CDR1 is SGHRS and CDR2 is YFSETQ. The CDR3 loop spans 14 amino acids. The V end was cut by 0 bases, the J end by 3 bases, with 10 bases between. In DNA, the CDR3 is TGCGCCAGCAGCTTGGAACAGAGATACTACGAGCAGTACTTC. This codes for CASSLEQRYYEQYF.

The chain couples TRBV6-1 to TRBJ1-2; 7 bases agree with TRBD1. This CDR3 comprises 14 residues. From germline, CDR1 is MNHNS and CDR2 SASEGT. After removal of 2 bases from V and 5 bases from J, the junction contained 5 bases not matched to a gene. The CDR3: CASSEREGQYGYTF. The CDR3 region has the DNA TGTGCCAGCAGTGAAAGAGAGGGACAGTATGGCTACACCTTC.

This chain links TRBV2 with TRBJ2-1; D not resolved. Germline CDR1 and CDR2: SNHLY and FYNNEI. The CDR3 has 13 residues. V was pared by 8 bases and J by 5 bases, with 13 bases between. The CDR3 nucleotides read TGTGCCAGCGCGCCTACCCTAAACAATGAGCAGTTCTTC. It yields the protein CASAPTLNNEQFF.

This clonotype was seen once. The rearrangement links TRBV18 to TRBJ1-6; a weak D match, TRBD1 (6 bases). The CDR3 extends over 16 amino acids. From germline, CDR1 is KGHSH and CDR2 LQKENI. Trimming pared 3 bases from V and 7 bases from J, leaving 16 bases between. The CDR3 DNA reads TGTGCCAGCTCACCGGGAGGGACAAACGGGAATTCACCCCTCCACTTT. Protein sequence: CASSPGGTNGNSPLHF.

The V and J genes are TRBV28 and TRBJ2-3; tentative D call: TRBD2 (6 bases). Trimming removed 3 bases from V and 7 bases from J, with 38 bases in between. The V gene's germline CDR1 is MDHEN and CDR2 SYDVKM. The length of the CDR3 is 22 residues. The DNA for the CDR3 is TGTGCCAGCAGTTTGGGACTTACCCCATTAGTTCTTCGGCGGGAAAGCTTACATACGCAGTATTTT. It codes for CASSLGLTPLVLRRESLHTQYF.